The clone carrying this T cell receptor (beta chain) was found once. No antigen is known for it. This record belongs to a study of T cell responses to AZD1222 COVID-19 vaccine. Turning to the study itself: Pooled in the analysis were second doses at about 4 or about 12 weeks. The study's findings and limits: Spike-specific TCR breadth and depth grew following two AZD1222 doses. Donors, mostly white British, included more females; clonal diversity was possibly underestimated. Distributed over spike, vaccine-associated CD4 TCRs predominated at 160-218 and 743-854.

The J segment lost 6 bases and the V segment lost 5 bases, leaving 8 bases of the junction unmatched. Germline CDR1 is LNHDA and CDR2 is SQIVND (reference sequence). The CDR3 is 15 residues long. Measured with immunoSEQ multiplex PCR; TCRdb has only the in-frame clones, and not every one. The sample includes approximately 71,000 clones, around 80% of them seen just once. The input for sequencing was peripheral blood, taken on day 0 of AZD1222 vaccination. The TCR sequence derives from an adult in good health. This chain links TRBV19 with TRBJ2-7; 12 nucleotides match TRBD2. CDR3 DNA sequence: TGTGCCAGTAGTGTCGGACTAGCGGGACCCTTCGAGCAGTACTTC. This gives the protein CASSVGLAGPFEQYF.